This is a list of T cell receptor beta chains from one sample in a study of shared clonotypes between healthy human individuals. Measured with immunoSEQ multiplex PCR; TCRdb has only the in-frame clones, and not every one. The profile shows a few million clones, just over 90% of them singletons. Material for sequencing was naive CD4+ T cells sorted from blood. These receptors came from a man between 18 and 29 years old in good health. The CDR3 runs from the conserved cysteine through the conserved F or W. The D gene is left open where the match is weak. Expanded clones get a size class; other rows say once, few or many, or leave the size out.

j_call: TRBJ2-1; clone_size: .; v_call: TRBV6-1; d_call: TRBD2; cdr3_aa: CASKGAGGNYNEQFF; cdr3_nt: TGTGCCAGCAAAGGAGCGGGGGGGAACTACAATGAGCAGTTCTTC
j_call: TRBJ1-3; clone_size: .; v_call: TRBV18; d_call: .; cdr3_aa: CASSPPTSGNTIYF; cdr3_nt: TGTGCCAGCTCACCACCGACTTCTGGAAACACCATATATTTT
j_call: TRBJ1-5; clone_size: .; v_call: TRBV4-1; d_call: .; cdr3_aa: CASSPSRVRSNQPQHF; cdr3_nt: TGCGCCAGCAGCCCCTCCCGGGTTAGGAGCAATCAGCCCCAGCATTTT
j_call: TRBJ2-1; clone_size: .; v_call: TRBV29-1; d_call: .; cdr3_aa: CSARRASYNEQFF; cdr3_nt: TGCAGCGCCCGCAGGGCTTCCTACAATGAGCAGTTCTTC
j_call: TRBJ1-3; clone_size: .; v_call: TRBV6-1; d_call: .; cdr3_aa: CASIKYSGNTIYF; cdr3_nt: TGTGCCAGCATCAAATACTCTGGAAACACCATATATTTT
j_call: TRBJ2-3; clone_size: .; v_call: TRBV25-1; d_call: TRBD2; cdr3_aa: CASSDRASGSTDTQYF; cdr3_nt: TGTGCCAGCAGTGATCGGGCTAGCGGTAGCACAGATACGCAGTATTTT
j_call: TRBJ1-2; clone_size: .; v_call: TRBV6-5; d_call: .; cdr3_aa: CASSDVRLFGYTF; cdr3_nt: TGTGCCAGCAGTGACGTCCGTTTATTTGGCTACACCTTC
j_call: TRBJ1-4; clone_size: .; v_call: TRBV7-9; d_call: .; cdr3_aa: CASSRAGGVGDEKLFF; cdr3_nt: TGTGCCAGCAGCCGGGCCGGGGGTGTGGGAGACGAAAAACTGTTTTTT
j_call: TRBJ2-3; clone_size: .; v_call: TRBV28; d_call: .; cdr3_aa: CASSSLAGTSTDTQYF; cdr3_nt: TGTGCCAGCAGTTCCCTTGCCGGAACTAGCACAGATACGCAGTATTTT
j_call: TRBJ1-2; clone_size: .; v_call: TRBV2; d_call: .; cdr3_aa: CASSEFRGADGYTF; cdr3_nt: TGTGCCAGCAGTGAATTCCGCGGGGCAGATGGCTACACCTTC
j_call: TRBJ2-2; clone_size: .; v_call: TRBV6-1; d_call: .; cdr3_aa: CASSEVGWMVGRAGELFF; cdr3_nt: TGTGCCAGCAGTGAAGTAGGATGGATGGTGGGAAGGGCCGGGGAGCTGTTTTTT
j_call: TRBJ2-7; clone_size: .; v_call: TRBV6-1; d_call: TRBD1; cdr3_aa: CASSLQGAYEQYF; cdr3_nt: TGTGCCAGCAGTTTACAGGGGGCCTACGAGCAGTACTTC
j_call: TRBJ2-7; clone_size: .; v_call: TRBV19; d_call: TRBD1; cdr3_aa: CASSLFFGQGAYEQYF; cdr3_nt: TGTGCCAGTAGTTTGTTCTTCGGACAGGGGGCCTACGAGCAGTACTTC
j_call: TRBJ2-2; clone_size: .; v_call: TRBV18; d_call: .; cdr3_aa: CASPSSGTTNTGELFF; cdr3_nt: TGTGCCAGCCCATCCTCCGGGACAACGAACACCGGGGAGCTGTTTTTT
j_call: TRBJ1-1; clone_size: .; v_call: TRBV6-6; d_call: .; cdr3_aa: CASSLGVNTEAFF; cdr3_nt: TGTGCCAGCAGTCTAGGGGTGAACACTGAAGCTTTCTTT
j_call: TRBJ1-1; clone_size: .; v_call: TRBV12-5; d_call: .; cdr3_aa: CASGTTGEAFF; cdr3_nt: TGTGCTAGTGGTACTACAGGTGAAGCTTTCTTT
j_call: TRBJ1-3; clone_size: once; v_call: TRBV28; d_call: TRBD1; cdr3_aa: CASSFGDRGSGNTIYF; cdr3_nt: TGTGCCAGCAGTTTCGGGGACAGAGGATCTGGAAACACCATATATTTT